Below, 6 T cell receptor beta chains from the same sample are listed, as sequenced in a study of human thymus T cells. Generated by immunoSEQ multiplex PCR, the TCRdb table keeps only in-frame clones and is missing some. The sample yields about 46,000 clones, about 95% seen once. Sequences were obtained from blood. The source is a girl under three years old with a congenital heart defect but otherwise immunologically healthy.

The chain combines TRBV25-1 with TRBJ2-1, with D perhaps TRBD1 (6 bases). The CDR3 is 17 residues long. The germline V and J ends were trimmed by 6 bases and 0 bases, with 18 bases remaining between them. The germline V gene has CDR1 MGHDK and CDR2 SYGVNS. In nucleotides, the CDR3 is TGTGCCAGCAGCCTCTATCGGGACACACGCTCCTACAATGAGCAGTTCTTC. Amino acids: CASSLYRDTRSYNEQFF.

This chain connects TRBV9 to TRBJ2-3, with 9 bases lining up with TRBD2. Germline V gene data show CDR1 as SGDLS and CDR2 as YYNGEE. This CDR3 comprises 18 residues. After removal of 4 bases from V and 1 base from J, the junction contained 13 bases not matched to a gene. The CDR3 sequence: CASSPDAGGPYGTDTQYF. The CDR3 bases are TGTGCCAGCAGCCCAGACGCGGGAGGGCCTTATGGCACAGATACGCAGTATTTT.

The chain recombines TRBV6-4 with TRBJ2-1; 13 nucleotides align to TRBD2. With 4 bases clipped from V and 2 bases from J, the junction kept 5 bases outside the gene matches. The CDR3 is made up of 17 amino acids. In germline, CDR1 is MRHNA, CDR2 SNTAGT. CDR3 in amino acids: CASSAEGLAGPYNEQFF. The CDR3 region has the DNA TGTGCCAGCAGTGCCGAGGGACTAGCGGGACCCTACAATGAGCAGTTCTTC.

The chain is built from TRBV7-6 and TRBJ2-2; 8 nucleotides agree with TRBD1. CDR1 and CDR2 from the germline V gene are SGHVS and FNYEAQ. The CDR3 contains 15 residues. V lost 5 bases to trimming and J lost 7 bases; unmatched junction nucleotides: 9. The CDR3 loop reads CASSHRTGRVGELFF. DNA of the CDR3: TGTGCCAGCAGCCACCGGACAGGGAGAGTCGGGGAGCTGTTTTTT.

The V call is TRBV2, the J call TRBJ2-7; 13 bases agree with TRBD2. With V trimmed by 7 bases and J by 7 bases, 13 bases remained unmatched. The germline gives CDR1 SNHLY, CDR2 FYNNEI. The CDR3 totals 16 residues. CDR3 protein: CASTVSRGLAGNEQYF. The CDR3 DNA is TGTGCCAGCACTGTCTCCAGGGGACTAGCGGGAAATGAGCAGTACTTC.

The V gene is TRBV5-1, the J gene TRBJ2-5, with TRBD2 matching over 12 bases. Trimming cost V 2 bases and J 5 bases; bases outside gene matches: 7. Germline CDR1 SGHRS, CDR2 YFSETQ. The CDR3 is 16 residues long. In nucleotides, the CDR3 is TGCGCCAGCAGCTTACGGACTAGCGGGACATCGGAGACCCAGTACTTC. It specifies CASSLRTSGTSETQYF. Supplemented by reference TRBV5-1 and TRBJ2-5, the full variable domain reads KAGVTQTPRYLIKTRGQQVTLSCSPISGHRSVSWYQQTPGQGLQFLFEYFSETQRNKGNFPGRFSGRQFSNSRSEMNVSTLELGDSALYLCASSLRTSGTSETQYFGPGTRLLVL.